The rows below give T cell receptor beta chains drawn from one sample of a study of human T cells and chemical hapten exposure. TCRdb recomputed calls from the reads with MiXCR, one row per CDR3 protein. Among fewer than 150,000 distinct CDR3 sequences listed, 6.5% to 10% were seen once. Sequencing was carried out using whole blood. Receptor source: a human donor in good health. Some clones in this sample may be carry-over from other donors' samples. Both conserved end residues are part of each CDR3. A D gene is named only where the DNA matches it firmly. A clone size is listed for some rows: how often the clone was seen (once, few, many), or a class if it is expanded.

>many|TRBJ1-6|NA|TRBV19
TGTGCCAGTAGCTACGCAAACGGATACAGCTCCTATAATTCACCCCTCCACTTT
CASSYANGYSSYNSPLHF
>many|TRBJ2-7|NA|TRBV6-2/TRBV6-3
TGTGCCAGCAGTGGTGCCTCAGGGGGGTCCTACGAGCAGTACTTC
CASSGASGGSYEQYF
>NA|TRBJ1-2|NA|TRBV27
TGTGCCAGCAGACCCGGGATGGGCTATGGCTACACCTTC
CASRPGMGYGYTF
>NA|TRBJ2-5|NA|TRBV7-6
TGTGCCAGCAGCTTAGCCCCCGGGAGCGCTGAGACCCAGTACTTC
CASSLAPGSAETQYF
>NA|TRBJ2-3|TRBD1|TRBV20-1
TGCAGTGCTAGACAGACAGGGGCGACAGATACGCAGTATTTT
CSARQTGATDTQYF
>few|TRBJ1-1|TRBD1|TRBV11-2
TGTGCCAGCAGCTCGGGACAGGCCGGGAGGACTGAAGCTTTCTTT
CASSSGQAGRTEAFF
>NA|TRBJ2-1|NA|TRBV2
TGTGCCAGCAGTGATTTTGCGGCGCGGGACAATGAGCAGTTCTTC
CASSDFAARDNEQFF
>NA|TRBJ2-6|TRBD2|TRBV12-3/TRBV12-4
TGTGCCAGCAGTTTACGACCCGGGGGGGGTGGGGCCAACGTCCTGACTTTC
CASSLRPGGGGANVLTF
>few|TRBJ2-3|NA|TRBV4-3
TGCGCCAGCAGCCATGATGATGAGGGACCCTTTTTCACGCAGTATTTT
CASSHDDEGPFFTQYF
>few|TRBJ2-5|TRBD1|TRBV11-2
TGTGCCAGCAGCTCCGCCGGGACAGACTTAGAAGAGACCCAGTACTTC
CASSSAGTDLEETQYF
>many|TRBJ2-7|TRBD1|TRBV5-1
TGCGCCAGCAGCCTCTGGACAGGGCTACACGAGCAGTACTTC
CASSLWTGLHEQYF
>NA|TRBJ2-7|NA|TRBV19
TGTGCCAGTAAAAACCACGAGCAGTACTTC
CASKNHEQYF
>few|TRBJ2-5|NA|TRBV10-3
TGTGCCATCAAGGGGCCGGGGGTTGGAGAGACCCAGTACTTC
CAIKGPGVGETQYF
>few|TRBJ2-2|NA|TRBV2
TGTGCCGGGGGAATGACAGGTCACTTCGACACCGGGGAGCTGTTTTTT
CAGGMTGHFDTGELFF
>NA|TRBJ2-2|NA|TRBV5-1
TGCGCCAGCAGCTTCCTGAGAGACACCGGGGAGCTGTTTTTT
CASSFLRDTGELFF
>few|TRBJ2-1|NA|TRBV12-3/TRBV12-4
TGTGCCAGCAGTCCAGACAGTAACAATGAGCAGTTCTTC
CASSPDSNNEQFF
>NA|TRBJ2-1|NA|TRBV12-3/TRBV12-4
TGTGCCAGCAGTCGCCGTCGGTCCCACCCGTTCTTC
CASSRRRSHPFF
>few|TRBJ2-2|NA|TRBV29-1
TGCAGCGCTGGGCCCACCGGGGAGCTGTTTTTT
CSAGPTGELFF
>NA|TRBJ2-7|TRBD1|TRBV5-5
TGTGCCAGCAGTTCATTTGGGACAGGGGACCGGTACGAGCAGTACTTC
CASSSFGTGDRYEQYF